Listed below are T cell receptor beta chains from one sample, sequenced in a study of T cells after posttransplantation cyclophosphamide. Generated by immunoSEQ multiplex PCR, the TCRdb table keeps only in-frame clones and is missing some. The sample includes 15,000 to 20,000 clones, 70% to 90% of them seen just once. The sample here was PBMCs, taken 430 to 450 days after allogeneic stem cell transplant with calcineurin inhibitor and methotrexate. The source is a young adult male patient who received an allogeneic stem cell transplant from an unrelated donor, was CMV-positive, and had acute and chronic GVHD. Part of the T cell pool may stem from the graft donor. CDR3s include the opening cysteine and the closing phenylalanine or tryptophan. The D gene is left open where the match is weak. Clone sizes are given selectively: once, few, many, or a class where the clone is expanded.

V	D	J	size	DNA	CDR3
TRBV7-9	TRBD1	TRBJ1-1	-	TGTGCCAGCAGCCCCCGGGACAGGGTAAAAACGGCTGAAGCTTTCTTT	CASSPRDRVKTAEAFF
TRBV4-3	-	TRBJ1-2	-	TGCGCCAGCAGCTCGAGTAGGGGGGGTGGCTACACCTTC	CASSSSRGGGYTF
TRBV29-1	-	TRBJ1-1	-	TGCAGCGTTGAAGGACAGTTGAACACTGAAGCTTTCTTT	CSVEGQLNTEAFF
TRBV20-1	TRBD1	TRBJ1-2	-	TGCAGTGCCACAGGGGACGGCTACACCTTC	CSATGDGYTF
TRBV6-1	-	TRBJ2-5	-	TGTGCCAGCAACTTGTCGGGAAAGTTGGAGACCCAGTACTTC	CASNLSGKLETQYF
TRBV28	-	TRBJ1-2	-	TGTGCCAGCAGTTCCAGGGGTGGCTATGGCTACACCTTC	CASSSRGGYGYTF
TRBV7-6	-	TRBJ2-2	-	TGTGCCAGCAGCTTACGAGGATTTGGGGAGCTGTTTTTT	CASSLRGFGELFF
TRBV27	-	TRBJ1-3	-	TGTGCCAGCAGTTTGGGCTCCGGAAACACCATATATTTT	CASSLGSGNTIYF
TRBV4-3	-	TRBJ1-1	-	TGCGCCAGCAGCCAAGTGCCAGGGTACACTGAAGCTTTCTTT	CASSQVPGYTEAFF
TRBV13	-	TRBJ2-3	few	TGTGCCAGCAGCTTGTCCGGGGCAGATACGCAGTATTTT	CASSLSGADTQYF
TRBV28	-	TRBJ1-2	once	TGTGCCAGCAGTTTCCGACAGGCAACTCTCCTTAGCGGCTACACCTTC	CASSFRQATLLSGYTF
TRBV4-2	TRBD1	TRBJ2-3	-	TGTGCCAGCAGCCTTCCTGGGACAGGGGCCACAGATACGCAGTATTTT	CASSLPGTGATDTQYF
TRBV7-2	-	TRBJ1-3	-	TGTGCCAGCAGCCCCGACAACTCTGGAAACACCATATATTTT	CASSPDNSGNTIYF
TRBV5-3	-	TRBJ1-6	-	TGTGCCAGCTTGCGTAATTCACCCCTCCACTTT	CASLRNSPLHF
TRBV4-1	TRBD1	TRBJ2-6	-	TGCGCCAGCAGCCCGGGACAGCTGGCTGGGGCCAACGTCCTGACTTTC	CASSPGQLAGANVLTF
TRBV27	-	TRBJ1-2	-	TGTGCCAGCAGTTTAGCCGCGGGGCCGAGGACTTATGGCTACACCTTC	CASSLAAGPRTYGYTF
TRBV4-2	TRBD2	TRBJ2-7	-	TGTGCCAGCAGCCAGGGACTAGCGGTGATTTACGAGCAGTACTTC	CASSQGLAVIYEQYF
TRBV19	TRBD2	TRBJ2-7	-	TGTGCCAGTAGTATAGGACTAGCGGGAGTAGGGTCCTACGAGCAGTACTTC	CASSIGLAGVGSYEQYF
TRBV5-1	TRBD2	TRBJ2-3	-	TGCGCCAGCAGCTTGGCGACAGGGGAGTGGGGGACTAGCGGCACAGATACGCAGTATTTT	CASSLATGEWGTSGTDTQYF
TRBV2	TRBD1	TRBJ2-5	-	TGTGCCAGCAAAGGGGGCGGAGAGACCCAGTACTTC	CASKGGGETQYF
TRBV4-3	TRBD2	TRBJ2-7	-	TGCGCCAGCAGCCAAGGGCCGGGACTAGCGGGATTGGCTAACGAGCAGTACTTC	CASSQGPGLAGLANEQYF
TRBV7-8	-	TRBJ2-7	-	TGTGCCAGCAGCTTCGTACAGGGTTACCCCTACGAGCAGTACTTC	CASSFVQGYPYEQYF
TRBV7-6	TRBD1	TRBJ1-2	medium-sized	TGTGCCAGCAGCTCCTTCGGACAGGGATTGGGCGGCTACACCTTC	CASSSFGQGLGGYTF
TRBV5-1	TRBD2	TRBJ2-7	-	TGCGCCAGCAGAGATAGCGGGCTTTATTCCCTGGGGGAGCAGTACTTC	CASRDSGLYSLGEQYF
TRBV6-1	-	TRBJ2-7	-	TGTGCCAGCAGTGAAGCCTGGAGGTCGTCCTACGAGCAGTACTTC	CASSEAWRSSYEQYF
TRBV11-3	-	TRBJ1-6	-	TGTGCCAGCAGCCGAACAGAGCTAACGAGCTCCTATAATTCACCCCTCCACTTT	CASSRTELTSSYNSPLHF
TRBV29-1	-	TRBJ2-1	-	TGCAGCGTTGAAGACCCCAGGGCGAGCTCCTACAATGAGCAGTTCTTC	CSVEDPRASSYNEQFF
TRBV29-1	-	TRBJ2-1	-	TGCAGCGTTGAAGAGCGGCAGGGGGGCGACAATGAGCAGTTCTTC	CSVEERQGGDNEQFF
TRBV28	-	TRBJ2-5	-	TGTGCCAGCAGTCGTACATTACAAGAGACCCAGTACTTC	CASSRTLQETQYF
TRBV5-4	-	TRBJ2-7	-	TGTGCCAGCAGCTTGCGGGGAAACTCCTACGAGCAGTACTTC	CASSLRGNSYEQYF
TRBV5-4	-	TRBJ2-5	few	TGTGCCAGCAGCTACGCTAGCGCAGAGACCCAGTACTTC	CASSYASAETQYF
TRBV6-1	-	TRBJ2-7	-	TGTGCCAGCAGTCCCTCCGGCGCAGGGCTCCTGGAGCAGTACTTC	CASSPSGAGLLEQYF
TRBV7-9	TRBD2	TRBJ2-1	-	TGTGCCAGCAGATTGACTAGCGGGGGGGCGAATGAGCAGTTCTTC	CASRLTSGGANEQFF
TRBV7-9	-	TRBJ2-5	-	TGTGCCAGCAGCTTACCTGAGGAGTCGGAGACCCAGTACTTC	CASSLPEESETQYF
TRBV5-4	-	TRBJ1-1	-	TGTGCCAGCAGCTCCGGGGGGGCATGGGACACTGAAGCTTTCTTT	CASSSGGAWDTEAFF
TRBV5-1	-	TRBJ2-2	-	TGCGCCAGCAGCTTGTTCAGGGATGGAAGCGGGGAGCTGTTTTTT	CASSLFRDGSGELFF
TRBV5-1	TRBD2	TRBJ2-2	-	TGCGCCAGCAGCCTGGGGAGGGTCTTCACCGGGGAGCTGTTTTTT	CASSLGRVFTGELFF
TRBV6-5	-	TRBJ2-1	-	TGTGCCAGCACTAACGGAGGGATTAATGAGCAGTTCTTC	CASTNGGINEQFF
TRBV30	TRBD1	TRBJ2-3	-	TGTGCCTGGAGCCCCGGGACAGATAGCACAGATACGCAGTATTTT	CAWSPGTDSTDTQYF
TRBV5-1	TRBD2	TRBJ2-5	-	TGCGCCAGCAGCCCTCCGCTAGCGGGAGGGCAAGAGACCCAGTACTTC	CASSPPLAGGQETQYF
TRBV28	-	TRBJ1-2	-	TGTGCCAGCAGATCAGGGGACTATGGCTACACCTTC	CASRSGDYGYTF
TRBV10-3	TRBD1	TRBJ1-2	few	TGTGCCATCAGTGAGACAGGGGATGGCTACACCTTC	CAISETGDGYTF
TRBV5-5	TRBD2	TRBJ2-1	-	TGTGCCAGCAGCTTGGTTCTAGCGGGGGGAGGCGATGAGCAGTTCTTC	CASSLVLAGGGDEQFF
TRBV4-3	-	TRBJ2-7	-	TGCGCCAGCAGCCAAGATTACCAGGGCTCCTACGAGCAGTACTTC	CASSQDYQGSYEQYF
TRBV6-4	TRBD2	TRBJ2-2	-	TGTGCCAGCAGTGACTCCCTAGGGAGGGACACCGGGGAGCTGTTTTTT	CASSDSLGRDTGELFF
TRBV11-2	TRBD1	TRBJ1-4	-	TGTGCCAGCACCTCGAAAAGTTCCCGGGACAGGGTCGTCGAAAAACTGTTTTTT	CASTSKSSRDRVVEKLFF
TRBV13	-	TRBJ1-1	-	TGTGCCAGCAGCTTTGGCAGGGCGCGCGGTGAAGCTTTCTTT	CASSFGRARGEAFF
TRBV7-2	-	TRBJ2-7	-	TGTGCCAGCAGCTTGGGAGTACGAAGCTCCTACGAGCAGTACTTC	CASSLGVRSSYEQYF
TRBV5-1	-	TRBJ2-2	-	TGCGCCAGCAGCTTGGTTACCACAGACACCGGGGAGCTGTTTTTT	CASSLVTTDTGELFF
TRBV11-2	-	TRBJ1-1	-	TGTGCCAGCAGCTTACAGGTGAACACTGAAGCTTTCTTT	CASSLQVNTEAFF